These 9 T cell receptor beta chains came from one sample sequenced in a study of T-cell memory formation after mild COVID-19 (dated by TCRdb to the early 2020s). To prepare the library, 5' RACE was applied. Sequencer: Illumina NovaSeq 6000. In-frame beta chains were kept once TCRdb had trimmed the public reads at Q25 with fastp and called clones with MiXCR. Rows matching on CDR3 protein sequence are summarized as one entry with the most common DNA and genes. The sample table lists 450,000 to 650,000 distinct CDR3 sequences, about a sixth of them with a count of one. The ten most abundant clones make up around 12% of the sample. Input material: PBMCs or a T cell subset sorted from them (not recorded which). The receptors originated from an adult woman who had mild COVID-19 (a few samples of this study predate the infection). The sample titles of this study are shuffled in the database, so cell type and time point are left out; the donor was told from shared clones.

The CDR3 here is CSAYRGVDTGELFF. The CDR3 bases are TGCAGTGCGTACAGAGGGGTCGACACCGGGGAGCTGTTTTTT. V usage is TRBV20-1 and J usage is TRBJ2-2; either TRBD1 or TRBD2 may fit D (5 bases each). The CDR3 is made up of 14 amino acids. Germline V CDR1 and CDR2: DFQATT, SNEGSKA (reference sequence). Trimming stripped 6 bases from V and 3 bases from J, with 14 bases between.

This clonotype turned up a few times. This sequence joins TRBV5-4 and TRBJ2-3; no clear D. V was pared by 6 bases and J by 4 bases, with 12 bases between. The CDR3 runs 13 residues. From germline, CDR1 is SGHNT and CDR2 YYREEE (reference sequence). This CDR3 is CASTTSQADTQYF. The CDR3 DNA reads TGTGCCAGCACCACCTCCCAAGCAGATACGCAGTATTTT.

In its sample, this clonotype was seen a few times. The V and J genes are TRBV12-3 or TRBV12-4 and TRBJ2-4; 11 bases match TRBD1. Unmatched junction bases numbered 13, after V lost 4 bases and J lost 2 bases. CDR3 length: 19 residues. The CDR3 region is CASSWWTGGAEDSKNIQYF. In DNA, the CDR3 is TGTGCCAGCAGTTGGTGGACAGGGGGCGCAGAGGATTCCAAAAACATTCAGTACTTC.

This chain joins TRBV7-9 and TRBJ1-4; D is ambiguous. This CDR3 comprises 13 residues. Germline lookup yields CDR1 SEHNR and CDR2 FQNEAQ (reference sequence). V was cut by 7 bases and J by 1 base, with 7 bases left in between. In nucleotides, the CDR3 is TGTGCCAGCACCACGAAAACTAATGAAAAACTGTTTTTT. It is translated as CASTTKTNEKLFF.

This rearrangement joins TRBV7-6 to TRBJ1-2; TRBD1 might be the D (5 bases). Trimming removed 5 bases from V and 3 bases from J, with 13 bases in between. The CDR3 runs 14 residues. Germline V CDR1 and CDR2: SGHVS, FNYEAQ. The CDR3 loop is CASSPSGLYYGYTF. The CDR3, as DNA: TGTGCCAGCAGCCCCTCGGGACTATACTATGGCTACACCTTC.

This rearrangement joins TRBV25-1 to TRBJ2-5, with 8 bases identical to TRBD2. Germline loops: CDR1 MGHDK, CDR2 SYGVNS. V lost 6 bases and J lost 2; bases outside the gene matches: 5. The CDR3 runs to 14 residues. CDR3 DNA sequence: TGTGCCAGCAGGATGACTAGCGAGCAAGAGACCCAGTACTTC. Protein: CASRMTSEQETQYF.

This clonotype was detected a few times. V and J are TRBV6-5 and TRBJ2-1, with D perhaps TRBD1 or TRBD2 (5 bases each). With 4 bases removed from V and 2 bases from J, the gap between germline ends came to 12 bases. Looked up from germline, CDR1 is MNHEY and CDR2 is SVGAGI. The CDR3 spans 15 residues. DNA for the CDR3: TGTGCCAGCAGTTTCAGGGAGCGGACCTACAATGAGCAGTTCTTC. It translates to CASSFRERTYNEQFF.

The J gene is TRBJ1-1, the V gene TRBV5-6; unclear D gene. The CDR3 length is 15 residues. V lost 0 bases and J lost 3, with 12 bases in between. Germline CDR1 SGHDT, CDR2 YYEEEE. CDR3 coding DNA: TGTGCCAGCAGCTTGGAACCCCAGCCGCACACTGAAGCTTTCTTT. This encodes CASSLEPQPHTEAFF. The full variable domain, with the rest looked up from reference TRBV5-6 and TRBJ1-1, is DAGVTQSPTHLIKTRGQQVTLRCSPKSGHDTVSWYQQALGQGPQFIFQYYEEEERQRGNFPDRFSGHQFPNYSSELNVNALLLGDSALYLCASSLEPQPHTEAFFGQGTRLTVV.

This clonotype was counted a few times. This chain links TRBV5-6 with TRBJ1-1, with 10 nucleotides matching TRBD1. Germline V gene lookup returns CDR1 SGHDT and CDR2 YYEEEE. Germline trimming cut 4 bases from V and 5 bases from J; bases unmatched to any gene: 11. This CDR3 spans 16 amino acids. Here the CDR3 reads CASSRGGQGVRTEAFF. CDR3 DNA: TGTGCCAGCAGCCGGGGCGGACAGGGGGTGAGGACTGAAGCTTTCTTT.